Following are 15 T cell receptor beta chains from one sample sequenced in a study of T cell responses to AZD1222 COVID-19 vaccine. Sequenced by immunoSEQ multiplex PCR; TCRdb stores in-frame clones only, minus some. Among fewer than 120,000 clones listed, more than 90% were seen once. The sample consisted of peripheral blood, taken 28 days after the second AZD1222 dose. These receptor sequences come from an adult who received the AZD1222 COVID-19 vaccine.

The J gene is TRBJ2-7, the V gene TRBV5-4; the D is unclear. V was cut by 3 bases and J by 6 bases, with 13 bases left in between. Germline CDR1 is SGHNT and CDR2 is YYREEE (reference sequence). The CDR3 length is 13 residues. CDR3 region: CASSSDRRSEQYF. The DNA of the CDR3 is TGTGCCAGCAGCTCGGACCGACGCTCCGAGCAGTACTTC.

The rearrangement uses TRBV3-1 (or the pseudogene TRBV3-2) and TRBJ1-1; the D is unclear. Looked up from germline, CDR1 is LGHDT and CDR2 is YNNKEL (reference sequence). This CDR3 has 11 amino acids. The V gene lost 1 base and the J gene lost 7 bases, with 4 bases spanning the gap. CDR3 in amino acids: CASSQGIEAFF. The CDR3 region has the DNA TGTGCCAGCAGCCAAGGTATTGAAGCTTTCTTT.

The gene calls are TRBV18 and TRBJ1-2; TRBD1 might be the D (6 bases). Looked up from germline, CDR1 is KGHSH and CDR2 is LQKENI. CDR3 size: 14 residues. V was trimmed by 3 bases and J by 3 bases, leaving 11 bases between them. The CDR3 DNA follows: TGTGCCAGCTCACCCCAGGGGAGATACTATGGCTACACCTTC. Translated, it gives CASSPQGRYYGYTF.

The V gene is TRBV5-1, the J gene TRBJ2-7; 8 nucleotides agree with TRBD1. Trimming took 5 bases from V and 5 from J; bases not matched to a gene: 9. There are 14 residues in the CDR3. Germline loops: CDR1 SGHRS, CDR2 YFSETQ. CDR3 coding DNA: TGCGCCAGCAGTACTCGGACAGGGAGCAACGAGCAGTACTTC. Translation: CASSTRTGSNEQYF. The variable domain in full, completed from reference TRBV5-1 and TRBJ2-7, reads KAGVTQTPRYLIKTRGQQVTLSCSPISGHRSVSWYQQTPGQGLQFLFEYFSETQRNKGNFPGRFSGRQFSNSRSEMNVSTLELGDSALYLCASSTRTGSNEQYFGPGTRLTVT.

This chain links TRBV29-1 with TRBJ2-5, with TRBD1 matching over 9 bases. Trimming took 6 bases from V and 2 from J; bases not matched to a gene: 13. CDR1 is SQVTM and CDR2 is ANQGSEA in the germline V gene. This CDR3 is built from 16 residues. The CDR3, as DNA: TGCAGCGTGCCCGCCGGGACAGGGTTTTTTCAAGAGACCCAGTACTTC. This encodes CSVPAGTGFFQETQYF.

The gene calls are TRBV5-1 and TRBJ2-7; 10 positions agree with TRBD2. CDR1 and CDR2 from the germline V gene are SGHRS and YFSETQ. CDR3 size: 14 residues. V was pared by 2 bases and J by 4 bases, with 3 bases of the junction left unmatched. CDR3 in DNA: TGCGCCAGCAGCTTTAGCGGGGGGCCTTACGAGCAGTACTTC. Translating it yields CASSFSGGPYEQYF.

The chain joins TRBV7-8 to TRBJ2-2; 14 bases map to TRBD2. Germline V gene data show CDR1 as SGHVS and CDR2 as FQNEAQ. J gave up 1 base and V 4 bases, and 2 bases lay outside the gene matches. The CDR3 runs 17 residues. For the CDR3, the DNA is TGTGCCAGCAGCTCGGGACTAGCGGGAGAGAACACCGGGGAGCTGTTTTTT. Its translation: CASSSGLAGENTGELFF.

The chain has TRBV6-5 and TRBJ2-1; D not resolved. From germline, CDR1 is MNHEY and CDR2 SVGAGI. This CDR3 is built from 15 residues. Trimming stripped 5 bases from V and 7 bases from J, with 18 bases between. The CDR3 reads CASSTGLLQQNEQFF. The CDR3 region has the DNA TGTGCCAGCAGTACCGGGTTACTACAGCAAAATGAGCAGTTCTTC.

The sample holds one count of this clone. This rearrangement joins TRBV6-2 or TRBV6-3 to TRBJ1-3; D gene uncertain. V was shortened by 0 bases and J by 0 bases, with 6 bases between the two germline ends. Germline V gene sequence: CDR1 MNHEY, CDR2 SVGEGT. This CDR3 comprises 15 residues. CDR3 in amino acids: CASSYSTLSGNTIYF. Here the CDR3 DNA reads TGTGCCAGCAGTTACTCGACTCTCTCTGGAAACACCATATATTTT.

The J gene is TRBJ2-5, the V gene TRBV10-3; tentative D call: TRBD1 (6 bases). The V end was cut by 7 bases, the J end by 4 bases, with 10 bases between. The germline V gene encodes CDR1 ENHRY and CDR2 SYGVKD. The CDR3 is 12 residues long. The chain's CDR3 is CAIMGAGETQYF. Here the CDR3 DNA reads TGTGCCATCATGGGGGCAGGAGAGACCCAGTACTTC.

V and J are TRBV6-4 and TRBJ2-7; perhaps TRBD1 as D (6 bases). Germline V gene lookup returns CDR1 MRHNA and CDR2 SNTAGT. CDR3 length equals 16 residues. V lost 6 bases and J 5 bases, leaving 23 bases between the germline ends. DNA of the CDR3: TGTGCCAGCAGGGACAGAATAAGACGGTCGAGGAACGAGCAGTACTTC. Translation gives CASRDRIRRSRNEQYF.

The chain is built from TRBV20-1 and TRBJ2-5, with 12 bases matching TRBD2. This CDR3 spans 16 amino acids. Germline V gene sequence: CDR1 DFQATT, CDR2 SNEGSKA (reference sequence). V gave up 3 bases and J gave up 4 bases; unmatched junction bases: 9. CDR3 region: CSASLAGGTWGETQYF. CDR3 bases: TGCAGTGCTAGTCTAGCGGGGGGGACTTGGGGAGAGACCCAGTACTTC.

The CDR3 is CASSRNWQRRINYGYTF. The CDR3 DNA reads as TGCGCCAGCAGCAGAAATTGGCAGCGCCGAATCAACTATGGCTACACCTTC. The chain joins TRBV5-1 to TRBJ1-2; D not resolved. The CDR3 loop spans 17 amino acids. CDR1 SGHRS and CDR2 YFSETQ come from the germline V gene. V was shortened by 4 bases and J by 2 bases, with 21 bases between the two germline ends. Full variable domain (remainder filled in from reference TRBV5-1 and TRBJ1-2): KAGVTQTPRYLIKTRGQQVTLSCSPISGHRSVSWYQQTPGQGLQFLFEYFSETQRNKGNFPGRFSGRQFSNSRSEMNVSTLELGDSALYLCASSRNWQRRINYGYTFGSGTRLTVV.

The CDR3 nucleotides are TGTGCCATCAGCGCGGACAGGGCGCCCTTGCCCTCTGAGCAGTACTTC. Translation: CAISADRAPLPSEQYF. J is TRBJ2-7 and V is TRBV10-3; 8 bases fit TRBD1. Unmatched junction bases numbered 17, after V lost 6 bases and J lost 7 bases. Germline values: CDR1 ENHRY, CDR2 SYGVKD. The length of the CDR3 is 16 residues.

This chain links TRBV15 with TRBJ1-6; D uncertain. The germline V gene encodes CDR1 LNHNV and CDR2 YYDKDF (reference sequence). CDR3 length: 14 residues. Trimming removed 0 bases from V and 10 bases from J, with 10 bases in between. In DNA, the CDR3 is TGTGCCACCAGCAGAGATTCACGGGAATCACCCCTCCACTTT. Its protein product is CATSRDSRESPLHF.